Below, one T cell receptor (beta chain) is given with its context. The participants were between about 18 and 90 years old and came from some 23 US areas. The study assigned cohorts using participant-reported clinical history. This entry is derived from a study of blood T cell repertoires in COVID-19. The CDR3 runs 12 residues. The table came from immunoSEQ multiplex PCR; TCRdb's copy has only in-frame clones and leaves some out. Of 200,000 to 250,000 clones in the sample, under 90% were seen once. Sequencing was carried out using PBMCs or T cells enriched from blood (not recorded which). This receptor was obtained from a woman aged 60-70 years who had recovered from COVID-19. This chain uses TRBV21-1 with TRBJ2-1; TRBD1 was called by the table and not checked on the DNA. TRBV21-1 is reported as a pseudogene. CDR3 loop: CASKDRANEQFF. DNA for the CDR3: TGTGCCAGCAAGGACAGGGCGAATGAGCAGTTCTTC.